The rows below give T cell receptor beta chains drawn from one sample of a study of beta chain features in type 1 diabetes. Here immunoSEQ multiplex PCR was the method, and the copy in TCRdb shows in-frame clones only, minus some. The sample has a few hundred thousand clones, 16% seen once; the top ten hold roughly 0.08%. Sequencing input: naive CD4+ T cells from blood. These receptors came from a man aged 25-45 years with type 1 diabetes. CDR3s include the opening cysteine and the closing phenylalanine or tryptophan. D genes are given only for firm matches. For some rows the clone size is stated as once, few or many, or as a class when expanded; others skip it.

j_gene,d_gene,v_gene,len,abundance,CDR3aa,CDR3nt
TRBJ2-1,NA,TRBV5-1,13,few,CASSSSFSHEQFF,TGCGCCAGCAGCTCCTCGTTTAGCCATGAGCAGTTCTTC
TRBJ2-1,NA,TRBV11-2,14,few,CASSLGQAYNEQFF,TGTGCCAGCAGCTTAGGTCAGGCGTACAATGAGCAGTTCTTC
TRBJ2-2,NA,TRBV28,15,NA,CASSFVQGLTGELFF,TGTGCCAGCAGTTTCGTCCAGGGGCTCACCGGGGAGCTGTTTTTT
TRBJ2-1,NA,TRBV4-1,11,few,CASGRSNEQFF,TGCGCCAGCGGGCGGAGCAATGAGCAGTTCTTC
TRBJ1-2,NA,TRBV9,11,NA,CASRVNYGYTF,TGTGCCAGCAGGGTTAACTATGGCTACACCTTC
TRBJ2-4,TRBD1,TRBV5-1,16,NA,CASSSTPTGALNIQYF,TGCGCCAGCAGCTCCACCCCGACAGGGGCCTTAAACATTCAGTACTTC
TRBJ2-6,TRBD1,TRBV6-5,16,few,CASSYPTGAGANVLTF,TGTGCCAGCAGTTACCCGACAGGGGCTGGGGCCAACGTCCTGACTTTC
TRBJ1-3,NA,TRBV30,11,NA,CAWSVRNTIYF,TGTGCCTGGAGTGTTAGAAACACCATATATTTT
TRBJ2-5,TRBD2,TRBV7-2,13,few,CASSRLAGETQYF,TGTGCCAGCAGTAGACTAGCGGGAGAGACCCAGTACTTC
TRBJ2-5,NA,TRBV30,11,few,CAWALSETQYF,TGTGCCTGGGCGTTATCAGAGACCCAGTACTTC
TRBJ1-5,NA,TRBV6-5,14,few,CASSYAGRNQPQHF,TGTGCCAGCAGTTACGCGGGGCGCAATCAGCCCCAGCATTTT
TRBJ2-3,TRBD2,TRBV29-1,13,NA,CSVLLAPTDTQYF,TGCAGCGTTTTACTAGCGCCCACAGATACGCAGTATTTT
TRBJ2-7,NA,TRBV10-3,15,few,CAINLGASPHDEQYF,TGTGCCATCAACCTCGGCGCCTCCCCGCACGACGAGCAGTACTTC
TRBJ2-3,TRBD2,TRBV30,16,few,CAWSPKRLAGTDTQYF,TGTGCCTGGAGTCCTAAAAGACTAGCGGGCACAGATACGCAGTATTTT
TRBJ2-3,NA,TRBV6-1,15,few,CASSLGRDETDTQYF,TGTGCCAGCAGCCTTGGGCGGGATGAGACAGATACGCAGTATTTT
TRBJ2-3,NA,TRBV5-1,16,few,CASSSQPHRGTDTQYF,TGCGCCAGCAGCTCCCAACCTCATAGGGGCACAGATACGCAGTATTTT
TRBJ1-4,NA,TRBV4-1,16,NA,CASSQRTGGFSEKLFF,TGCGCCAGCAGCCAACGGACCGGGGGGTTTAGCGAAAAACTGTTTTTT
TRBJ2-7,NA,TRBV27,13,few,CASSLRRSGLQYF,TGTGCCAGCAGTTTAAGAAGGTCAGGCTTGCAGTACTTC
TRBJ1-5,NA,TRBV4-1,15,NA,CASSQARGSNQPQHF,TGCGCCAGCAGCCAAGCCCGAGGAAGCAATCAGCCCCAGCATTTT
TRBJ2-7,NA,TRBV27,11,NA,CASRIPLRQYF,TGTGCCAGCAGAATTCCCCTACGGCAGTACTTC
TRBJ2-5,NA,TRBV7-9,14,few,CASSLSGSQETQYF,TGTGCCAGCAGCTTATCGGGGAGCCAAGAGACCCAGTACTTC
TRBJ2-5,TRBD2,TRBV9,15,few,CASSATSGIPETQYF,TGTGCCAGCAGCGCTACTAGCGGGATCCCAGAGACCCAGTACTTC
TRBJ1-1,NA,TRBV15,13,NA,CATSRDLNTEAFF,TGTGCCACCAGCAGAGACCTTAACACTGAAGCTTTCTTT
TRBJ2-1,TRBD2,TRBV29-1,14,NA,CSGRTGTSVEREFF,TGCAGCGGACGAACCGGGACTAGCGTTGAGAGGGAGTTCTTC
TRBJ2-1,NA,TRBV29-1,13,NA,CVTGWGIYNEQFF,TGCGTAACGGGATGGGGAATCTACAATGAGCAGTTCTTC
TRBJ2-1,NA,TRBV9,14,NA,CASRSTENYNEQFF,TGTGCCAGCAGATCGACGGAAAACTACAATGAGCAGTTCTTC
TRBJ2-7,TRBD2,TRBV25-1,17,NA,CASSGRQKSGRANEQYF,TGTGCCAGCAGTGGAAGACAGAAGAGCGGGAGGGCGAACGAGCAGTACTTC
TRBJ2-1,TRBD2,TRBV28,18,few,CASSNTGTSGSSYNEQFF,TGTGCCAGCAGTAATACCGGGACTAGCGGAAGCTCCTACAATGAGCAGTTCTTC
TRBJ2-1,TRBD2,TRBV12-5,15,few,CASGLQRGSYNEQFF,TGTGCTAGTGGTCTCCAGCGGGGCTCCTACAATGAGCAGTTCTTC
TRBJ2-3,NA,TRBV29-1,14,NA,CSVEIQRSTDTQYF,TGCAGCGTTGAAATTCAGAGAAGCACAGATACGCAGTATTTT
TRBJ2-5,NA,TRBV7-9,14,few,CASSSSAGGETQYF,TGTGCCAGCAGCTCGTCAGCGGGCGGGGAGACCCAGTACTTC
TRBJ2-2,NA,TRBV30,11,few,CAWSEPGELFF,TGTGCCTGGAGCGAGCCCGGGGAGCTGTTTTTT
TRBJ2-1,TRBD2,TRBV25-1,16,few,CASSVRSSGSHNEQFF,TGTGCCAGCAGTGTACGCTCTAGCGGGAGTCACAATGAGCAGTTCTTC
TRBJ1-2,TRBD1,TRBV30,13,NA,CAWSMTGNYGYTF,TGTGCCTGGAGTATGACAGGGAACTATGGCTACACCTTC
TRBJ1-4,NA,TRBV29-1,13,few,CSVGRVTNEKLFF,TGCAGCGTTGGAAGAGTAACTAATGAAAAACTGTTTTTT
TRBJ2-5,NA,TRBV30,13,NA,CAWSVGFQETQYF,TGTGCCTGGAGTGTGGGGTTCCAAGAGACCCAGTACTTC
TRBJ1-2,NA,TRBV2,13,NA,CASMTGLTDGYTF,TGTGCCAGCATGACAGGATTAACGGATGGCTACACCTTC
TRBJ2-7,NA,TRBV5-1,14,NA,CASSLGAQSYEQYF,TGCGCCAGCAGCTTGGGCGCCCAATCCTACGAGCAGTACTTC
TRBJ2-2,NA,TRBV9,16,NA,CASSVAVTGNTGELFF,TGTGCCAGCAGCGTAGCGGTAACAGGGAACACCGGGGAGCTGTTTTTT
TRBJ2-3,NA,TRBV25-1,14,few,CASSPEAFTDTQYF,TGTGCCAGCAGCCCGGAAGCTTTCACAGATACGCAGTATTTT
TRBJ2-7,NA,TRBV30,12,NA,CAWNVGTYEQYF,TGTGCCTGGAACGTGGGGACCTACGAGCAGTACTTC
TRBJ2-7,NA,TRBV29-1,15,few,CSAITLGQTSYEQYF,TGCAGCGCCATCACTCTGGGTCAAACCTCCTACGAGCAGTACTTC
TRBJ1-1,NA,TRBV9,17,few,CASSLTTGARGNTEAFF,TGTGCCAGCAGCCTTACCACGGGGGCACGGGGGAACACTGAAGCTTTCTTT
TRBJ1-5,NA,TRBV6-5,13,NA,CASSPWRGQPQHF,TGTGCCAGCAGCCCGTGGAGGGGTCAGCCCCAGCATTTT
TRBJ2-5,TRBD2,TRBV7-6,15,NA,CASSLAGGRGETQYF,TGTGCCAGCAGCTTAGCGGGCGGGAGAGGAGAGACCCAGTACTTC
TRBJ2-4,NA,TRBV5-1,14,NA,CASSLESGKNIQYF,TGCGCCAGCAGCTTGGAGTCGGGCAAAAACATTCAGTACTTC
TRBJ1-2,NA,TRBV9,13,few,CASSVVSQGGYTF,TGTGCCAGCAGCGTAGTGAGTCAGGGAGGCTACACCTTC
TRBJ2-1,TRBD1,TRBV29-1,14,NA,CSVVRDRGYNEQFF,TGCAGCGTTGTTAGGGACAGGGGTTACAATGAGCAGTTCTTC
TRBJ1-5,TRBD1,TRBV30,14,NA,CAWEGQGNNQPQHF,TGTGCCTGGGAGGGACAGGGCAATAACCAGCCCCAGCATTTT
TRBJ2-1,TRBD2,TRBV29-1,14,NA,CSVGPSGTLNEQFF,TGCAGCGTTGGTCCCAGCGGGACCCTCAATGAGCAGTTCTTC
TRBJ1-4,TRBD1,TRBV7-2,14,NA,CASSLPGQQEKLFF,TGTGCCAGCAGCTTGCCGGGACAGCAGGAAAAACTGTTTTTT
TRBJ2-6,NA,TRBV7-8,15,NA,CASSLGNSGANVLTF,TGTGCCAGCAGCTTAGGGAACTCTGGGGCCAACGTCCTGACTTTC
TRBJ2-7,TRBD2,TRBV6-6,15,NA,CASSQGLAGVYEQYF,TGTGCCAGCAGCCAGGGACTAGCGGGAGTTTACGAGCAGTACTTC
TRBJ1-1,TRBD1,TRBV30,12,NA,CAWDRVSTEAFF,TGTGCCTGGGACAGGGTGAGCACTGAAGCTTTCTTT
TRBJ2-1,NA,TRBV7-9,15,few,CASSVGLVSYNEQFF,TGTGCCAGCAGCGTCGGACTCGTCTCCTACAATGAGCAGTTCTTC
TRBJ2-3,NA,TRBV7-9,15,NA,CASSLTGPSTDTQYF,TGTGCCAGCAGCTTGACCGGGCCGAGCACAGATACGCAGTATTTT